This T cell receptor (beta chain) was recorded in a study of blood T cell repertoires in COVID-19. The overall study: Acute and convalescent COVID-19 specimens originated in the United States, Italy and Spain. Nucleic acid was either cDNA or gDNA, and it came from T cells, B-cell-depleted T cells, or PBMCs.

In the source study's methods: Researchers report that nucleated cell counts were estimated from reference gene primer amplification. The repertoire was sequenced with immunoSEQ multiplex PCR; TCRdb's copy has only in-frame clones and lacks some. D and trimming come from the DNA, and the V and J calls and clone size come from that table. The sample consists of about 160,000 clones, approximately 79% of them appearing once. The CDR3 covers 16 residues. V shed 4 bases and J 1 base; nucleotides not matched to a gene: 6. Looked up from germline, CDR1 is SGDLS and CDR2 is YYNGEE. While infection was still active, Seattle patients were enrolled and then followed longitudinally.

The chain joins TRBV9 to TRBJ2-2, with 8 bases matching TRBD1. This sequence originates from a woman in her sixties or seventies with COVID-19, enrolled during active disease. Sequencing input: peripheral blood. The CDR3 nucleotides are TGTGCCAGCAGCCCGGTAGGACAGGGGAACACCGGGGAGCTGTTTTTT. Its protein is CASSPVGQGNTGELFF. The variable domain in full, completed from reference TRBV9 and TRBJ2-2, reads DSGVTQTPKHLITATGQRVTLRCSPRSGDLSVYWYQQSLDQGLQFLIQYYNGEERAKGNILERFSAQQFPDLHSELNLSSLELGDSALYFCASSPVGQGNTGELFFGEGSRLTVL.